The sequence of this T cell receptor (beta chain) was determined in a study of graft-versus-host responses after intestinal transplantation (dated by TCRdb to the early 2020s). Regarding the study in general: Recipients received multivisceral, liver-intestinal, or isolated intestinal transplants. All recipients received anti-thymocyte globulin induction followed by maintenance tacrolimus and steroids for roughly 3 years. Bulk TCR-beta CDR3 sequencing was used to track graft-versus-host and host-versus-graft alloreactive T cell clones in the graft, circulation and bone marrow after intestinal transplantation. To identify alloreactive clones, pre-transplant mixed lymphocyte reaction products were sequenced and then compared with unstimulated pre-transplant donor and recipient T cells. The cohort enrolled 20 to 30 intestinal transplant recipients, one of whom was a retransplant, and a few patients without pretransplant specimens were excluded. A peak of at least 4% donor T cells among recipient peripheral blood mononuclear cells was the definition used for donor T cell macrochimerism. Rather than going through the commercial service, samples from three later patients were sequenced in-house on an Illumina MiSeq and processed with MiXCR.

Libraries were made using the immunoSEQ multiplex PCR assay. For most patients, genomic DNA was isolated using the Qiagen DNeasy Blood and Tissue Kit and was shipped frozen to Adaptive Biotechnologies for TCR sequencing. Adaptive Biotechnologies carried out high-throughput TCR-beta CDR3 sequencing of genomic DNA for most patients. Concerning the study's data processing: TCR sequencing data for approximately 19 patients were retrieved from Adaptive's ImmunoSEQ software; a few other patients were processed with MiXCR and VDJtools. CD4 versus CD8 sorting errors were corrected by removing sequences found in both subsets at a frequency ratio below 5:1. CDR3 nucleotide sequences shared by donor and recipient were removed because the origin of these sequences could not be assigned. Alloreactive clones required at least 2-fold expansion over unstimulated cells and minimum CFSE-low frequency of 0.002% (template counts) or 0.001% (read counts). Clones detected in sequenced pre-transplant spleen, lymph node, or MLR CFSE-low populations of the donor or recipient were defined as mappable. Cumulative frequency of alloreactive clones was calculated as a percentage of all sequences weighted by copy number. TCRdb stores this immuneACCESS table with in-frame sequences only. Part of the clones is absent; in the studies checked, under half of the shortfall reflects unresolved V genes, and no reason is known for the rest. Clone size and V and J calls were adopted from that table, with D and trimming inferred from the DNA. Here the sample has around 90,000 clones; roughly 92% occur a single time. The ten largest clones capture around 0.07% of the sample.

The intended sense of this specimen's time point label: cells obtained before transplantation from donor or recipient. CD3+CD4+ and CD3+CD8+ populations were FACS-sorted from unstimulated pre-transplant donor and recipient cells taken from spleen or lymph nodes. Of note for this clone: Its antigen is not yet known. Base quality data are lacking; no much larger clone is found one base away.

Via the germline V gene (reference sequence), CDR1 is GTSNPN and CDR2 SVGIG. From the cysteine up to the phenylalanine, the CDR3 has a length of 16 residues. The sequence is cut down to CDR3 DNA, 48 bases in frame from base 1. V loses 0 bases of germline sequence and J loses 9 bases, and the interval between the two ends is 18 bases. Paper-wide results and their limitations: The relatively low number and heterogeneity of intestinal transplant patients limited the conclusions. Early after transplant, peak levels of circulating GvH clones were found to be associated with declines in HvG clones. Patients with donor T cell macrochimerism had high GvH to HvG T cell clonal ratios in their allografts. GvH clones were detected in recipient bone marrow, and some of these GvH clones were observed earlier in ileal mucosa or blood, consistent with an intestinal mucosal origin.

This receptor chain uses TRBV30 and TRBJ1-6; the D gene identity is not certain. The receptor's source is a human donor who was the organ donor for an intestinal transplant. Source: unstimulated CD8+ T cells sorted from spleen or lymph node cells, taken before transplant. The DNA is TGTGCCTGGAGTGTACTCCGGAGGTCGGGGAGTTCACCCCTCCACTTT. This is translated as CAWSVLRRSGSSPLHF.